This T cell receptor (beta chain) was retrieved from a study of blood T cell repertoires in COVID-19. Study in general: There were acute and convalescent COVID-19 samples, and they came from the United States, Italy and Spain. From T cells, B-cell-depleted T cells, or PBMCs came the material, which was cDNA or gDNA.

Germline-derived CDR1 and CDR2 are LGHDT and YNNKEL (reference sequence). This CDR3 comprises 14 residues. The V gene lost 1 base and the J gene lost 5 bases, with 6 bases spanning the gap. Authors' data handling: How many nucleated cells were present was estimated from reference gene primer amplification. Measured with immunoSEQ multiplex PCR; TCRdb has only the in-frame clones, and not every one. The D gene and trimming were derived from the DNA, and the V and J assignments and clone size from that table. This table holds about 78,000 clones, roughly nine tenths found once. The TCR originated in a man between 45 and 60 years old with active or convalescent COVID-19. The genes are TRBV3-1 (or the pseudogene TRBV3-2) and TRBJ1-6; D gene uncertain. The sample comprised peripheral blood. The CDR3 nucleotides are TGTGCCAGCAGCCAAGTGAGCAATAATTCACCCCTCCACTTT. Its translation: CASSQVSNNSPLHF.